This TCR beta chain was identified during a study of neurological immune-mediated disorders (dated by TCRdb to between 2018 and 2021). About the investigation overall: Peripheral blood TCR-beta repertoires from HTLV-I-associated myelopathy (HAM/TSP) patients, multiple sclerosis patients and healthy controls were compared by UMI-based sequencing. The roughly 100 TCR-beta libraries included longitudinal samples, technical triplicates and paired sorted CD4+ and CD8+ T-cell subsets alongside PBMC samples. The cohort comprised 68 subjects: roughly 15 HAM/TSP patients, approximately 34 multiple sclerosis patients and 20 healthy controls.

What the work shows at the level of the full study, not this receptor alone: TCR clonal expansion was greatest in HAM/TSP patients and smallest in MS patients, who ranked below even healthy controls. Expanded clones from different subjects shared no identical CDR3 amino acid sequences, which suggests that TCR-beta repertoires were private in all groups.

To synthesize cDNA, template-switch 5'RACE was performed with a primer carrying a 10-nucleotide random unique molecular identifier so that each TCR transcript was tagged. Over 170 million TCR-beta sequences, covering 15-18 subjects, were produced in each sequencing run. Total RNA was extracted with the RNeasy kit. The KAPA Real-time Library Amplification kit was used to amplify TCR-beta VDJ regions with primers for the TCR constant region and the 5'RACE anchor. Sample indexes and Illumina adaptors were added in a first PCR, after which library yield was increased in a second PCR. After Ampure bead purification, the roughly 650 bp TCR product was size-selected on a 2% E-gel SizeSelection system. Before pooling, library quality was checked on a Bioanalyzer, concentration was measured with Qubit, and libraries were quantified with the Kapa Library Quantification kit. Paired-end 2 x 150 bp sequencing of the libraries was performed on an Illumina HiSeq 2500. To increase sequence diversity, about 23-30% phiX was spiked into each library pool. The paper's data handling went like this. Quality-filtered reads were processed with the UMI-based MiGEC pipeline, which removed over 75% of raw TCR sequences during error correction. IMGT germline references were used for alignment of VDJ genes, and clonotypes were defined by a unique CDR3 amino acid sequence together with V-J genes. Clonal expansion, Shannon diversity, and CDR3 relatedness (CalcPairwiseDistances, ClusterSamples) were evaluated with VDJtools, and phylogenetic trees were built with CLCbio workbench. Using coefficient-of-variation modelling across technical triplicates, the study counted a clone as expanded if it had at least 8 unique UMIs. The public reads were quality trimmed at Q25 with fastp and then assembled into clones with MiXCR by TCRdb, keeping productive beta chains. All rows with the same CDR3 protein become a single entry with the most common DNA and genes. The V and J calls reflect TCRdb's pipeline rather than the authors' work. This sample has more than 50,000 distinct CDR3 sequences in its table, and 11% of those were observed once. The ten biggest clones cover over 1.5% of the sample.

The healthy controls were volunteers from a blood bank in Maryland, USA. For unsorted PBMC libraries, 2 million PBMCs were used after storage in RNAlater at -80 degrees C until RNA extraction. Peripheral blood was subjected to Ficoll-Hypaque density gradient centrifugation to isolate PBMCs, which were then cryopreserved in liquid nitrogen. This clonotype was seen ten or more times. No antigen is known for it. No much larger clone exists at a distance of one base, and base qualities are not known. The CDR3 has 16 amino acids, counting the end cysteine and phenylalanine. Just the 48-base CDR3 DNA is kept, in frame starting at base 1. CDR1 and CDR2 are read off the germline V gene as KGHDR and SFDVKD. For this chain, trimming is 4 bases at the V end and 5 bases at the J end, and the number of junction bases without a gene match is 7.

This clonotype originated in a man between 60 and 70 years old in good health. The chain employs TRBV24-1 and TRBJ2-2, with 9 bases aligning to TRBD1. Sequenced: PBMCs. For the CDR3, the sequence is CATSDAGTGRTGELFF. In nucleotides, the sequence is TGTGCCACCAGTGACGCCGGGACAGGGCGAACCGGGGAGCTGTTTTTT.